The 22 T cell receptor beta chains reported below all come from one sample, sequenced in a study of Tregs in tolerant kidney transplant recipients. The repertoire was sequenced with immunoSEQ multiplex PCR; TCRdb's copy has only in-frame clones and lacks some. The sample shows nearly 95,000 clones, roughly 93% of them seen only once. Material: CD4+ T cells from blood, obtained before the transplant. These receptors all stem from a human donor who received a combined kidney and bone marrow transplant.

The chain links TRBV28 to TRBJ2-7; 7 positions match TRBD2. V dropped 10 bases and J dropped 2; count of bases not matched to a gene: 14. The CDR3 has 15 residues. Germline V gives CDR1 MDHEN, CDR2 SYDVKM. CDR3 DNA sequence: TGTGCCACCCCGACGGGAGGCAGGGCCGCCTACGAGCAGTACTTC. It is translated as CATPTGGRAAYEQYF. The full variable domain, its missing parts supplied by reference TRBV28 and TRBJ2-7, is DVKVTQSSRYLVKRTGEKVFLECVQDMDHENMFWYRQDPGLGLRLIYFSYDVKMKEKGDIPEGYSVSREKKERFSLILESASTNQTSMYLCATPTGGRAAYEQYFGPGTRLTVT.

The chain combines TRBV18 with TRBJ1-3, with D perhaps TRBD1 (5 bases). Trimming removed 3 bases from V and 4 bases from J, with 16 bases in between. The CDR3 covers 16 residues. Germline V gene sequence: CDR1 KGHSH, CDR2 LQKENI. Here the CDR3 reads CASSPGGGTAGNTIYF. The CDR3 nucleotides read TGTGCCAGCTCACCTGGTGGGGGGACGGCCGGAAACACCATATATTTT.

The genes are TRBV11-2 and TRBJ1-2; perhaps TRBD1 as D (5 bases). V was shortened by 1 base and J by 5 bases, with 11 bases between the two germline ends. Germline-derived CDR1 and CDR2 are SGHAT and FQNNGV. CDR3 length: 14 amino acids. CDR3 bases: TGTGCCAGCAGCTTAGTGCAGGGTGGATATGGCTACACCTTC. This sequence encodes CASSLVQGGYGYTF.

This clone appeared once. The chain recombines TRBV30 with TRBJ1-1; 7 positions match TRBD1. The CDR3 contains 14 residues. The germline CDR1 and CDR2 sequences are GTSNPN and SVGIG (reference sequence). The ends lost 4 bases at V and 4 bases at J; junction bases unmatched: 9. The CDR3 region is CAWKQGYGSTEAFF. DNA of the CDR3: TGTGCCTGGAAACAGGGGTATGGAAGCACTGAAGCTTTCTTT. The full variable domain, with the rest looked up from reference TRBV30 and TRBJ1-1, is SQTIHQWPATLVQPVGSPLSLECTVEGTSNPNLYWYRQAAGRGLQLLFYSVGIGQISSEVPQNLSASRPQDRQFILSSKKLLLSDSGFYLCAWKQGYGSTEAFFGQGTRLTVV.

V gene TRBV7-9 combines with J gene TRBJ2-4, with 9 bases aligning to TRBD1. The CDR3 contains 16 residues. In germline, CDR1 is SEHNR, CDR2 FQNEAQ (reference sequence). V lost 6 bases, J lost 7 bases, and 13 bases stayed unmatched. The chain's CDR3 is CASSMDRGVWWNIQYF. The CDR3 DNA is TGTGCCAGCAGTATGGACAGGGGCGTTTGGTGGAACATTCAGTACTTC.

V usage is TRBV23-1 and J usage is TRBJ1-1; 8 nucleotides line up with TRBD1. TRBV23-1 is an ORF for which the function is uncertain. This CDR3 is built from 16 residues. V lost 4 bases, J lost 1 base, and 8 bases stayed unmatched. The CDR3 loop reads CASSLNQGAPNTEAFF. CDR3 DNA: TGCGCCAGCAGTCTAAACCAGGGGGCACCGAACACTGAAGCTTTCTTT.

The chain links TRBV18 to TRBJ2-1; 9 nucleotides agree with TRBD1. Germline-derived CDR1 and CDR2 are KGHSH and LQKENI. Trimming took 0 bases from V and 1 from J; bases not matched to a gene: 10. CDR3 length: 19 residues. In DNA form, the CDR3 reads TGTGCCAGCTCACCACCGGAGGGACAGGGTCCGGGTTCCTACAATGAGCAGTTCTTC. Translated: CASSPPEGQGPGSYNEQFF.

In its sample, this clone was seen once. The chain couples TRBV7-2 to TRBJ2-1; unclear D gene. The ends were cut back, 3 bases at V and 3 bases at J, with 3 bases in the middle. CDR3 size: 12 residues. Germline V gene data show CDR1 as SGHTA and CDR2 as FQGNSA. CDR3 in DNA: TGTGCCAGCAGCTTCATCTACAATGAGCAGTTCTTC. Its translation is CASSFIYNEQFF.

The V and J genes are TRBV7-2 and TRBJ2-7; a weak D match, TRBD1 (6 bases). The CDR3 covers 14 residues. From germline, CDR1 is SGHTA and CDR2 FQGNSA. The V and J ends lost 5 bases and 0 bases respectively, with 11 bases between them. The CDR3 nucleotides read TGTGCCAGCAGCCTTACAGGGAGCTCCTACGAGCAGTACTTC. As protein: CASSLTGSSYEQYF. Full variable domain (rest looked up from reference TRBV7-2 and TRBJ2-7): GAGVSQSPSNKVTEKGKDVELRCDPISGHTALYWYRQSLGQGLEFLIYFQGNSAPDKSGLPSDRFSAERTGGSVSTLTIQRTQQEDSAVYLCASSLTGSSYEQYFGPGTRLTVT.

The chain is built from TRBV4-2 and TRBJ1-2; D gene uncertain. The CDR3 runs 15 residues. The V gene lost 0 bases and the J gene lost 3 bases, with 11 bases spanning the gap. Per the germline V gene, CDR1 is LGHNA and CDR2 is YNFKEQ. The CDR3, as DNA: TGTGCCAGCAGCCAAGATCACACATCCGACTATGGCTACACCTTC. Amino acid sequence: CASSQDHTSDYGYTF.

The V gene is TRBV2, the J gene TRBJ2-5; a possible D gene is TRBD2 (6 bases). Deletions cut 8 bases from V and 5 bases from J, with 21 bases between. The CDR3 is 15 residues long. Germline V gene data show CDR1 as SNHLY and CDR2 as FYNNEI. Here the CDR3 reads CASRKVGGEGETQYF. The CDR3 DNA reads TGTGCCAGCCGAAAAGTGGGCGGGGAAGGGGAGACCCAGTACTTC.

J is TRBJ2-7 and V is TRBV7-9; D is perhaps TRBD2 (5 bases). CDR3 length: 14 amino acids. Germline V CDR1 and CDR2: SEHNR, FQNEAQ (reference sequence). V was trimmed by 2 bases and J by 1 base, leaving 9 bases between them. The CDR3 loop reads CASSLRGDSYEQYF. DNA of the CDR3: TGTGCCAGCAGCTTACGGGGAGATTCCTACGAGCAGTACTTC.

By proportion, this clone is medium-sized. The sample carries other DNA sequences with the same CDR3. This sequence joins TRBV19 and TRBJ2-2; D is possibly TRBD2 (6 bases). CDR1 is LNHDA, CDR2 SQIVND, per germline (reference sequence). V was pared by 3 bases and J by 1 base, with 6 bases between. This CDR3 is built from 14 residues. CDR3 DNA: TGTGCCAGTAGTATCGGGAGGAACACCGGGGAGCTGTTTTTT. It is translated as CASSIGRNTGELFF.

The chain links TRBV27 to TRBJ2-3; 13 positions agree with TRBD2. Germline V gene lookup returns CDR1 MNHEY and CDR2 SMNVEV (reference sequence). The ends lost 7 bases at V and 0 bases at J; junction bases unmatched: 7. There are 17 residues in the CDR3. In DNA, the CDR3 is TGTGCCAGCACCCTAGGACTAGCGGGAGTGAGCACAGATACGCAGTATTTT. This translates into CASTLGLAGVSTDTQYF.

The chain has TRBV7-9 and TRBJ2-3; maybe TRBD1 (5 bases). Germline CDR1 and CDR2: SEHNR and FQNEAQ (reference sequence). CDR3 size: 12 residues. Trimming removed 7 bases at V and 6 bases at J, with 11 bases between. CDR3 bases: TGTGCCAGCACAATCAAGGGGGATACGCAGTATTTT. This gives the protein CASTIKGDTQYF.

This clone was observed once. V usage is TRBV19 and J usage is TRBJ2-4, with 9 bases that match TRBD1. The germline V gene encodes CDR1 LNHDA and CDR2 SQIVND (reference sequence). This CDR3 contains 13 residues. The V segment lost 6 bases and the J segment 8 bases; nucleotides outside the gene matches: 5. The chain's CDR3 is CASRLGQGDIQYF. The DNA of the CDR3 is TGTGCCAGTAGATTGGGACAGGGTGACATTCAGTACTTC.

This rearrangement joins TRBV4-2 to TRBJ1-1, with D tentatively TRBD1 (6 bases). CDR3 length equals 17 residues. V was shortened by 4 bases and J by 1 base, with 19 bases between the two germline ends. CDR1 and CDR2 from the germline V gene are LGHNA and YNFKEQ. CDR3 nucleotides: TGTGCCAGCAGCCCCCCCGGGACACCCTTCCAGAACACTGAAGCTTTCTTT. Amino acid sequence: CASSPPGTPFQNTEAFF.

V is TRBV11-3 and J is TRBJ2-3, with D possibly being TRBD2 (6 bases). The CDR3 has 16 amino acids. Germline CDR1 is SGHNT and CDR2 is YENEEA. Trimming cost V 1 base and J 2 bases, with 13 bases left between them. Here the CDR3 reads CASSLARDLFTDTQYF. CDR3 in DNA: TGTGCCAGCAGCTTAGCTAGGGACTTATTCACAGATACGCAGTATTTT. Full variable domain (remainder filled in from reference TRBV11-3 and TRBJ2-3): EAGVVQSPRYKIIEKKQPVAFWCNPISGHNTLYWYLQNLGQGPELLIRYENEEAVDDSQLPKDRFSAERLKGVDSTLKIQPAELGDSAVYLCASSLARDLFTDTQYFGPGTRLTVL.

The V and J genes are TRBV18 and TRBJ2-5; TRBD1 matches at 9 bases. Germline CDR1 is KGHSH and CDR2 is LQKENI. The trim removed 3 bases at V and 5 bases at J, leaving 13 bases unmatched. CDR3 length: 17 residues. For the CDR3, the DNA is TGTGCCAGCTCACCTGGACAGGGGAGGTTTACAGGGGAGACCCAGTACTTC. Its protein product is CASSPGQGRFTGETQYF.

The chain combines TRBV7-2 with TRBJ2-7, with D tentatively TRBD1 (5 bases). This CDR3 has 15 amino acids. The V and J ends lost 1 base and 3 bases respectively, with 13 bases between them. CDR1 is SGHTA, CDR2 FQGNSA, per germline. The CDR3 region has the DNA TGTGCCAGCAGCTTAGAGGTCTGGCAGGGCTACGAGCAGTACTTC. Translating it yields CASSLEVWQGYEQYF.

In nucleotides, the CDR3 is TGTGCCAGCAGCTTGTTAAGCGAGAGCTCCTACAATGAGCAGTTCTTC. The encoded protein is CASSLLSESSYNEQFF. J is TRBJ2-1 and V is TRBV5-4; D not resolved. V gave up 1 base and J gave up 0 bases, with 11 bases separating them. Germline assignment: CDR1 SGHNT and CDR2 YYREEE (reference sequence). The CDR3 extends over 16 amino acids.

In DNA, the CDR3 is TGTGCCAGTGGTCAACAGGTGAATAATTCACCCCTCCACTTT. Amino acids: CASGQQVNNSPLHF. The chain uses TRBV19 and TRBJ1-6; weak D call: TRBD1 (5 bases). Trimming took off 8 bases at V and 5 bases at J, with 13 bases between the two ends. The CDR3 covers 14 residues. Looked up from germline, CDR1 is LNHDA and CDR2 is SQIVND (reference sequence).